These T cell receptor beta chains were read from a single sample in a study of siplizumab effects on memory and regulatory T cells. Profiling relied on immunoSEQ multiplex PCR, and the TCRdb table lists in-frame clones only, not all of them. This sample yields about 100,000 clones, of which about 91% are seen a single time; roughly 0.15% belongs to the top ten. The specimen sequenced was CD4+ T cells sorted from blood. Source of these receptors: a human donor in good health. Each CDR3 is given with its conserved first and last residue. The D gene is left open where the match is weak. Expanded clones are given a class, and other clones once, few, many or no size at all.

j_call,d_call,v_call,clone_size,cdr3_aa,cdr3_nt
TRBJ2-7,TRBD1,TRBV6-5,.,CASSLKGTGPYEQYF,TGTGCCAGCAGTTTGAAAGGGACAGGACCATACGAGCAGTACTTC
TRBJ2-3,TRBD2,TRBV5-1,.,CASLAGAFTDTQYF,TGCGCCAGCCTAGCGGGGGCCTTCACAGATACGCAGTATTTT
TRBJ1-1,.,TRBV27,.,CASSLSYAGGGLTEAFF,TGTGCCAGCAGTTTATCGTACGCGGGGGGCGGATTAACTGAAGCTTTCTTT
TRBJ1-1,TRBD1,TRBV6-6,.,CASSWDRANTEAFF,TGTGCCAGCAGTTGGGACAGGGCGAACACTGAAGCTTTCTTT
TRBJ1-3,.,TRBV11-2,.,CASSSGQRLGNTIYF,TGTGCCAGCAGCTCAGGACAGCGTTTGGGAAACACCATATATTTT
TRBJ1-2,.,TRBV6-6,.,CASSYKGDYGYTF,TGTGCCAGCAGTTACAAGGGAGACTATGGCTACACCTTC
TRBJ2-3,.,TRBV4-1,.,CASKHSGTDTQYF,TGCGCCAGCAAGCATAGCGGCACAGATACGCAGTATTTT
TRBJ2-1,TRBD1,TRBV5-1,.,CASSTLRQGIYNEQFF,TGCGCCAGCAGCACACTTCGACAGGGGATCTACAATGAGCAGTTCTTC
TRBJ2-3,TRBD1,TRBV28,.,CASSPGQGRGTDTQYF,TGTGCCAGCAGTCCGGGACAGGGTAGAGGCACAGATACGCAGTATTTT
TRBJ1-5,.,TRBV19,.,CASTLGRDRNQPQHF,TGTGCCAGTACCCTGGGCAGGGACCGCAATCAGCCCCAGCATTTT
TRBJ2-5,.,TRBV29-1,.,CSVAGLKETQYF,TGCAGCGTTGCAGGGTTGAAAGAGACCCAGTACTTC
TRBJ1-2,.,TRBV5-4,.,CASSLKDPINYGYTF,TGTGCCAGCAGCTTGAAGGACCCGATCAACTATGGCTACACCTTC
TRBJ1-3,.,TRBV9,.,CASSVGRQGRFTGNTIYF,TGTGCCAGCAGCGTAGGGCGGCAGGGTCGATTCACTGGAAACACCATATATTTT
TRBJ1-3,.,TRBV14,.,CASSPVTPIGNTIYF,TGTGCCAGCAGCCCCGTGACGCCGATAGGAAACACCATATATTTT
TRBJ2-3,.,TRBV14,once,CASSRGAFVPDTQYF,TGTGCCAGCAGCCGAGGGGCGTTTGTACCAGATACGCAGTATTTT
TRBJ1-1,.,TRBV28,once,CASSLEGGGAGEAFF,TGTGCCAGCAGTTTAGAGGGTGGAGGGGCGGGGGAAGCTTTCTTT
TRBJ2-5,.,TRBV6-5,.,CASSYSLPARAETQYF,TGTGCCAGCAGTTACTCGTTGCCAGCTCGAGCGGAGACCCAGTACTTC
TRBJ1-1,.,TRBV29-1,.,CSVEEGPMNTEAFF,TGCAGCGTTGAAGAGGGGCCTATGAACACTGAAGCTTTCTTT
TRBJ1-2,.,TRBV18,.,CASSPVESNYGYTF,TGTGCCAGCTCCCCTGTCGAATCGAACTATGGCTACACCTTC
TRBJ2-1,.,TRBV7-3,.,CASSLTMGSSYNEQFF,TGTGCCAGCAGCTTAACGATGGGCAGCTCCTACAATGAGCAGTTCTTC
TRBJ2-2,TRBD1,TRBV2,.,CASTRTGANTGELFF,TGTGCCAGCACACGGACAGGGGCGAACACCGGGGAGCTGTTTTTT
TRBJ1-4,TRBD1,TRBV4-1,.,CASSHLGQGGNEKLFF,TGCGCCAGCAGCCATCTAGGACAGGGCGGTAATGAAAAACTGTTTTTT
TRBJ1-1,TRBD1,TRBV27,.,CASVPGQKNTEAFF,TGTGCCAGCGTACCGGGACAGAAGAACACTGAAGCTTTCTTT
TRBJ2-3,TRBD2,TRBV2,.,CASSSSGGAYF,TGTGCCAGCAGTTCTAGCGGGGGGGCGTATTTT
TRBJ1-2,.,TRBV9,.,CASSVRFNYGYTF,TGTGCCAGCAGCGTCAGATTTAACTATGGCTACACCTTC
TRBJ1-6,.,TRBV9,.,CAGTDGFSYNSPLHF,TGTGCCGGCACGGACGGGTTCTCCTATAATTCACCCCTCCACTTT
TRBJ2-7,.,TRBV7-9,once,CASSLGIGGGVYEQYF,TGTGCCAGCAGCTTAGGGATTGGAGGTGGAGTCTACGAGCAGTACTTC
TRBJ2-6,.,TRBV6-6,.,CASRDRGSGANVLTF,TGTGCCAGCAGAGACCGAGGCTCTGGGGCCAACGTCCTGACTTTC